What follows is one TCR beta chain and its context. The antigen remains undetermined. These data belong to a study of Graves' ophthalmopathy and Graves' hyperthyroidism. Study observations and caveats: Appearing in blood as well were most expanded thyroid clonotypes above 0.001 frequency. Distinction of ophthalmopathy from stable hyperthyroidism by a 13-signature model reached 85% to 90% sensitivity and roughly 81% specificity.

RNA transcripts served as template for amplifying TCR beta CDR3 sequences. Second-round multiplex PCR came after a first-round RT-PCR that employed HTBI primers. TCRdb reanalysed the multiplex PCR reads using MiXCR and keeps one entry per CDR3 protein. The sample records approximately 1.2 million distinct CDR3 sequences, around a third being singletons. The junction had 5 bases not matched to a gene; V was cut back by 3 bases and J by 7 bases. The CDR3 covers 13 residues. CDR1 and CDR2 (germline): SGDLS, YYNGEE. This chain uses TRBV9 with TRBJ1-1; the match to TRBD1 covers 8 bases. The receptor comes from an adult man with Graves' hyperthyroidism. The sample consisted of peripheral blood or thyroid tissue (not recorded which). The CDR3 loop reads CASSGQGFGEAFF. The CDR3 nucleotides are TGTGCCAGCAGCGGACAGGGGTTCGGTGAAGCTTTCTTT. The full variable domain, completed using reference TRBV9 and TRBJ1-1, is DSGVTQTPKHLITATGQRVTLRCSPRSGDLSVYWYQQSLDQGLQFLIQYYNGEERAKGNILERFSAQQFPDLHSELNLSSLELGDSALYFCASSGQGFGEAFFGQGTRLTVV.